A single sample is the source of the 2 T cell receptor beta chains below, sequenced in a study of shared clonotypes between healthy human individuals. The data were produced by immunoSEQ multiplex PCR, yet TCRdb's version contains in-frame clones alone and is incomplete. The table has 2.3 million or so clones, 93% seen once. Sample: naive CD4+ T cells from PBMCs. Subset indicated: CD45RA+ positively selected. All receptors come from a man between 18 and 29 years old in good health. Some clones in this sample may be carry-over from other donors' samples.

The chain couples TRBV27 to TRBJ1-3; the D gene is possibly TRBD1 (6 bases). This CDR3 has 16 amino acids. The germline V and J ends were trimmed by 2 bases and 2 bases, with 13 bases remaining between them. From germline, CDR1 is MNHEY and CDR2 SMNVEV (reference sequence). CDR3 bases: TGTGCCAGCAGTTTAAGGGGGGGGCGGCCTGGAAACACCATATATTTT. Its protein product is CASSLRGGRPGNTIYF.

V usage is TRBV28 and J usage is TRBJ1-1; D is unclear. Between the trimmed V and J ends, which lost 2 bases and 11 bases, there was a span of 18 bases. The CDR3 has 14 residues. CDR1 and CDR2 from the germline V gene are MDHEN and SYDVKM. The CDR3: CASSLRTGPLKAFF. DNA of the CDR3: TGTGCCAGCAGTTTAAGGACTGGCCCCCTGAAGGCTTTCTTT. Supplemented by reference TRBV28 and TRBJ1-1, the full variable domain reads DVKVTQSSRYLVKRTGEKVFLECVQDMDHENMFWYRQDPGLGLRLIYFSYDVKMKEKGDIPEGYSVSREKKERFSLILESASTNQTSMYLCASSLRTGPLKAFFGQGTRLTVV.